A selection of T cell receptor beta chains follows, all from one sample in a study of cytomegalovirus exposure and HLA in healthy donors. Generated by immunoSEQ multiplex PCR, the TCRdb table keeps only in-frame clones and is missing some. The sample includes about 150,000 clones, roughly 9.8% of them seen just once. Sequencing was done on a sample of PBMCs. These receptors all come from a man aged 45-65 years in good health and CMV-seronegative. Both conserved end residues are part of each CDR3. Each record gives: clone size, J gene, D gene, V gene, CDR3 protein, CDR3 DNA. The D gene is left open where the match is weak. Clone size is not always given. Where it is, it says once, few, many or a class for expanded clones.

>few|TRBJ1-1|.|TRBV6-1
CASSDLGRRAFF
TGTGCCAGCAGTGATTTGGGGCGGCGAGCTTTCTTT
>.|TRBJ2-7|.|TRBV7-3
CASSAGGREQYF
TGTGCCAGCAGCGCTGGGGGGAGGGAGCAGTACTTC
>.|TRBJ2-1|TRBD1|TRBV23-1
CASSQSRTGDYNEQFF
TGCGCCAGCAGTCAATCCCGGACAGGGGACTACAATGAGCAGTTCTTC
>few|TRBJ1-6|TRBD1|TRBV2
CASSGTGGKGSPLHF
TGTGCCAGCAGTGGGACAGGGGGAAAAGGTTCACCCCTCCACTTT
>.|TRBJ2-7|.|TRBV5-1
CASSLGTQQTYEQYF
TGCGCCAGCAGCCTAGGGACTCAACAAACCTACGAGCAGTACTTC
>few|TRBJ2-3|TRBD1|TRBV7-9
CASSSGQSRTQYF
TGTGCCAGCAGCTCGGGACAGTCCAGGACGCAGTATTTT
>.|TRBJ2-1|TRBD2|TRBV18
CASSPTREGMRQFF
TGTGCCAGCTCACCAACGAGGGAGGGAATGAGGCAGTTCTTC
>.|TRBJ1-2|TRBD1|TRBV7-9
CASSLGDRDLDGYTF
TGTGCCAGCAGCTTAGGAGACAGGGACCTGGATGGCTACACCTTC
>.|TRBJ1-2|TRBD1|TRBV25-1
CASSDTRLDRGAYYGYTF
TGTGCCAGCAGCGACACCCGGTTAGACAGGGGAGCTTACTATGGCTACACCTTC
>.|TRBJ2-1|TRBD2|TRBV6-1
CASRTSAGYNEQFF
TGTGCCAGCAGGACTAGCGCAGGCTACAATGAGCAGTTCTTC
>.|TRBJ1-2|TRBD1|TRBV19
CASSIEVWDRGNYGYTF
TGTGCCAGTAGTATAGAGGTCTGGGACAGGGGGAACTATGGCTACACCTTC
>.|TRBJ2-1|.|TRBV5-4
CASSSIGQYNEQFF
TGTGCCAGCAGCTCAATTGGACAGTACAATGAGCAGTTCTTC
>few|TRBJ2-7|.|TRBV19
CASSIGDTQTYEQYF
TGTGCCAGTAGTATAGGGGACACCCAAACCTACGAGCAGTACTTC
>.|TRBJ2-7|TRBD2|TRBV7-2
CASSLDSSGFSYEQYF
TGTGCCAGCAGCTTAGACTCTAGCGGGTTCTCCTACGAGCAGTACTTC
>.|TRBJ1-1|TRBD1|TRBV18
CASSLTGDGEAFF
TGTGCCAGCTCACTTACAGGGGATGGTGAAGCTTTCTTT
>.|TRBJ1-1|TRBD1|TRBV7-8
CASSPFSTGAQNTEAFF
TGTGCCAGCAGCCCCTTTTCAACAGGGGCCCAGAACACTGAAGCTTTCTTT
>few|TRBJ2-7|TRBD2|TRBV13
CASSPTSGLSHEQYF
TGTGCCAGCAGCCCGACTAGCGGGTTAAGCCACGAGCAGTACTTC
>many|TRBJ2-5|.|TRBV7-7
CASSLGRQETQYF
TGTGCTAGCAGCTTAGGCAGACAAGAGACCCAGTACTTC
>few|TRBJ1-2|.|TRBV18
CASSPPPSNYGYTF
TGTGCCAGCTCACCACCGCCCAGTAACTATGGCTACACCTTC
>.|TRBJ2-7|TRBD1|TRBV30
CAWSLGQAYEQYF
TGTGCCTGGAGCCTCGGACAGGCCTACGAGCAGTACTTC
>.|TRBJ1-6|TRBD1|TRBV10-1
CASSRDRLNSPLHF
TGCGCCAGCAGCCGGGACAGGCTAAATTCACCCCTCCACTTT
>.|TRBJ2-2|.|TRBV11-3
CASSPGRGDTGELFF
TGTGCCAGCAGCCCCGGCCGAGGCGACACCGGGGAGCTGTTTTTT
>.|TRBJ2-6|.|TRBV5-1
CASSLLEAGANVLTF
TGCGCCAGCAGCTTGCTAGAGGCTGGGGCCAACGTCCTGACTTTC
>.|TRBJ2-2|TRBD1|TRBV9
CASSVVPQGAPGELFF
TGTGCCAGCAGCGTAGTACCACAGGGGGCCCCCGGGGAGCTGTTTTTT
>few|TRBJ2-5|TRBD2|TRBV28
CASLRIAGGVETQYF
TGTGCCAGCCTAAGGATAGCGGGAGGGGTAGAGACCCAGTACTTC
>.|TRBJ1-2|TRBD1|TRBV2
CASSGDSSPIPF
TGTGCCAGCAGTGGGGACAGCTCACCGATACCCTTC
>.|TRBJ2-4|TRBD2|TRBV7-9
CASSLVVLAGVRAKNIQYF
TGTGCCAGCAGCTTAGTTGTCCTAGCGGGAGTAAGGGCCAAAAACATTCAGTACTTC
>.|TRBJ2-3|.|TRBV19
CASSPNSGTDTQYF
TGTGCCAGTAGTCCTAATTCGGGTACAGATACGCAGTATTTT
>few|TRBJ2-3|TRBD2|TRBV5-6
CASSRTSGGAADTQYF
TGTGCCAGCAGCCGGACTAGCGGGGGGGCCGCAGATACGCAGTATTTT
>few|TRBJ2-7|TRBD2|TRBV4-2
CASSEYPASSGELYEQYF
TGTGCCAGCAGCGAATATCCTGCTTCTAGCGGGGAGCTCTACGAGCAGTACTTC
>.|TRBJ2-3|TRBD2|TRBV5-1
CASSLAGVADTQYF
TGCGCCAGCAGCTTAGCGGGGGTGGCAGATACGCAGTATTTT
>.|TRBJ1-1|TRBD1|TRBV7-9
CASSLRTGPMDTEAFF
TGTGCCAGCAGCTTAAGGACAGGCCCCATGGACACTGAAGCTTTCTTT
>.|TRBJ1-1|.|TRBV6-5
CASSYSTSEPFF
TGTGCCAGCAGTTACTCGACAAGTGAACCTTTCTTT
>.|TRBJ2-3|.|TRBV6-5
CASSPPRASTDTQYF
TGTGCCAGCAGCCCCCCGCGGGCTAGCACAGATACGCAGTATTTT
>few|TRBJ1-2|TRBD1|TRBV4-1
CASRQPGGLLGGYTF
TGCGCCAGCAGACAACCAGGGGGGTTATTGGGCGGCTACACCTTC
>.|TRBJ2-7|TRBD1|TRBV2
CASRMGQGGVYEQYF
TGTGCCAGCAGGATGGGACAGGGAGGGGTCTACGAGCAGTACTTC
>.|TRBJ1-2|TRBD1|TRBV19
CASSYGTDLYGYTF
TGTGCCAGTTCTTACGGGACAGACCTCTATGGCTACACCTTC
>few|TRBJ2-2|.|TRBV2
CASTPTGRAGILANTGELFF
TGTGCCAGCACGCCTACCGGTAGGGCGGGGATTCTGGCTAACACCGGGGAGCTGTTTTTT
>.|TRBJ1-2|.|TRBV5-6
CASSLVGRGCGYTF
TGTGCCAGCAGCTTGGTGGGGAGGGGCTGTGGCTACACCTTC
>few|TRBJ2-3|TRBD1|TRBV19
CASSMQGALKTDTQYF
TGTGCCAGTAGTATGCAGGGGGCGCTAAAAACAGATACGCAGTATTTT
>few|TRBJ2-7|TRBD2|TRBV5-4
CASSLGGREYEQYF
TGTGCCAGCAGCTTGGGCGGGAGAGAATACGAGCAGTACTTC
>.|TRBJ1-2|.|TRBV7-9
CASSPPSF
TGTGCCAGCAGCCCCCCGAGTTTC
>.|TRBJ2-3|TRBD1|TRBV5-1
CASSLQGGADTQYF
TGCGCCAGCAGCTTACAGGGGGGCGCAGATACGCAGTATTTT